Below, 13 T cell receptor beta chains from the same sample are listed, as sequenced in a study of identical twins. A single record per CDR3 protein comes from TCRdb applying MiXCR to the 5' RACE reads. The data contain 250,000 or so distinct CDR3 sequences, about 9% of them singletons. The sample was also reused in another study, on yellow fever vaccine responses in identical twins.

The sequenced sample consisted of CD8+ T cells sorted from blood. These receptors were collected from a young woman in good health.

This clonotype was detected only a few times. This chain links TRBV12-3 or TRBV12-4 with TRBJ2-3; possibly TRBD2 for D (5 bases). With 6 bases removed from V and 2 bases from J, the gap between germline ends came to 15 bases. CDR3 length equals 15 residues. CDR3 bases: TGTGCCAGCAGCGAGGAGGCGGATTTCACAGATACGCAGTATTTT. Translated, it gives CASSEEADFTDTQYF.

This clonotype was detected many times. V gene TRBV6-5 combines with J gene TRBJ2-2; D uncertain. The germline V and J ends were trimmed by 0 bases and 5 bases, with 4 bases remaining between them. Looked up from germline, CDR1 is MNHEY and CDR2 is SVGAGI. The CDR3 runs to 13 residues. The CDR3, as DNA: TGTGCCAGCAGTTACTCGCCGACCGGGGAGCTGTTTTTT. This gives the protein CASSYSPTGELFF.

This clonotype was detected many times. The CDR3, as DNA: TGTGCCAGCAGTTTAGGGGTCTGGGCGGGCGACTATGGCTACACCTTC. Residues: CASSLGVWAGDYGYTF. The genes are TRBV28 and TRBJ1-2; D ambiguous. This CDR3 is built from 16 residues. Trimming pared 2 bases from V and 3 bases from J, leaving 16 bases between. CDR1 is MDHEN and CDR2 is SYDVKM in the germline V gene.

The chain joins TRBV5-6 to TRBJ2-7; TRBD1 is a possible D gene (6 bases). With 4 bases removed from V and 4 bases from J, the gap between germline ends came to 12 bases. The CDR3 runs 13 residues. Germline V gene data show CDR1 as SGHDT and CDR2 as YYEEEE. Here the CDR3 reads CASSQMGAYEQYF. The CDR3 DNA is TGTGCCAGCAGCCAGATGGGGGCTTACGAGCAGTACTTC.

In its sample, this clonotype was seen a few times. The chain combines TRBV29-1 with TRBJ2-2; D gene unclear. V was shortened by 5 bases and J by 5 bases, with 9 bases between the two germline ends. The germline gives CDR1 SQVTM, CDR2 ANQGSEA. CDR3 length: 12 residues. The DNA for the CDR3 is TGCAGCGTTCCGGACCAGACCGGGGAGCTGTTTTTT. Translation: CSVPDQTGELFF.

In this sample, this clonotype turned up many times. The CDR3 loop is CASSQVALAGVSYEQYF. CDR3 nucleotide sequence: TGTGCCAGCAGCCAAGTAGCCCTAGCGGGAGTATCCTACGAGCAGTACTTC. J is TRBJ2-7 and V is TRBV3-1, with 10 bases aligning to TRBD2. The CDR3 contains 17 residues. The germline CDR1 and CDR2 sequences are LGHDT and YNNKEL (reference sequence). J lost 1 base, V lost 1 base, and 7 bases had no gene match.

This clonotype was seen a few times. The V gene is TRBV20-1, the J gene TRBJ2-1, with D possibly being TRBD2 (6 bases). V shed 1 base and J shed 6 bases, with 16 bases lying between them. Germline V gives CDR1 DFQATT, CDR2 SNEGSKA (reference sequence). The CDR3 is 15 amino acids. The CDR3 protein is CSARASGLAFNEQFF. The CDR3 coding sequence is TGCAGTGCTAGAGCGTCGGGACTCGCCTTCAATGAGCAGTTCTTC.

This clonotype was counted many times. CDR3 in DNA: TGTGCCAGCAGCTTGCCCCCTCAGGAGTTGTCCTACGAGCAGTACTTC. Its translation: CASSLPPQELSYEQYF. The chain uses TRBV7-9 and TRBJ2-7; unclear D gene. Trimming stripped 3 bases from V and 1 base from J, with 16 bases between. Germline lookup yields CDR1 SEHNR and CDR2 FQNEAQ (reference sequence). This CDR3 contains 16 residues.

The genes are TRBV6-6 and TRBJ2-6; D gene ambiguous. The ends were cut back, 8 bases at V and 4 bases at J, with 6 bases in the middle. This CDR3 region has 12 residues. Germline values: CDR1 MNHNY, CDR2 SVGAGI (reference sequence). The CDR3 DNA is TGTGCCAGCTCACTAGGGGCCAACGTCCTGACTTTC. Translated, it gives CASSLGANVLTF.

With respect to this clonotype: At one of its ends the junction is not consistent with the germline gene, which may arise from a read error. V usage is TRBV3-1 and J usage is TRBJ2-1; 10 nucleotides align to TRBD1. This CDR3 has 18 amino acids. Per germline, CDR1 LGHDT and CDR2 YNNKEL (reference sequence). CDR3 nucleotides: TGTGCCAGCACCCAAGATCCCCTCGACAGGGGGCCTTACAATGAGCAGTTCTTC. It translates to CASTQDPLDRGPYNEQFF.

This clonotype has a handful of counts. CDR3: CSAVDERERGLEQYF. Here the CDR3 DNA reads TGCAGTGCGGTAGACGAGCGGGAGAGGGGGCTCGAGCAGTACTTC. This chain uses TRBV20-1 with TRBJ2-7; D may be TRBD2 (8 bases). Germline V gene data show CDR1 as DFQATT and CDR2 as SNEGSKA (reference sequence). The ends were cut back, 6 bases at V and 6 bases at J, with 24 bases in the middle. The CDR3 sequence is 15 residues long.

The CDR3 here is CASSDDRDRGTGELFF. The CDR3 nucleotides read TGTGCCAGCAGTGACGACCGGGACAGGGGCACCGGGGAGCTGTTTTTT. The chain is built from TRBV2 and TRBJ2-2, with TRBD1 matching over 10 bases. The CDR3 runs 16 residues. The V gene end was trimmed by 3 bases and the J gene end by 4 bases; junction bases not matched to a gene: 5. Germline CDR1 SNHLY, CDR2 FYNNEI.

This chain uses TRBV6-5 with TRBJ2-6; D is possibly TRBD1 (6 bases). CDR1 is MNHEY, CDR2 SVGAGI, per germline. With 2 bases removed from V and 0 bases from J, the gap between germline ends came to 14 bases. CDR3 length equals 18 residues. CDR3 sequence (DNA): TGTGCCAGCAGTTACCCCGGACAGACCTACTCTGGGGCCAACGTCCTGACTTTC. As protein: CASSYPGQTYSGANVLTF.